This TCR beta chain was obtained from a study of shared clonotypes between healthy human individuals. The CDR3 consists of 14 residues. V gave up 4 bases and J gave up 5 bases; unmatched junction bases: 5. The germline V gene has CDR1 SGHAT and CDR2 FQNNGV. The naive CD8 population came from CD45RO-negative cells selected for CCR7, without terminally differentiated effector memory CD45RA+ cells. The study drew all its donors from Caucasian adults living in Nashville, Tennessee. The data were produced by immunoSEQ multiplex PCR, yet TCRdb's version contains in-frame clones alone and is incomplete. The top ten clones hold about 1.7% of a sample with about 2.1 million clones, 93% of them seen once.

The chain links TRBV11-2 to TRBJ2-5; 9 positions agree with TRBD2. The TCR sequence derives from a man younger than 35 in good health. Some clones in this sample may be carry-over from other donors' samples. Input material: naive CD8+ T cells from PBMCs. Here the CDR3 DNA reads TGTGCCAGCAGCTCCGGGACTAGCATGGAGACCCAGTACTTC. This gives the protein CASSSGTSMETQYF.